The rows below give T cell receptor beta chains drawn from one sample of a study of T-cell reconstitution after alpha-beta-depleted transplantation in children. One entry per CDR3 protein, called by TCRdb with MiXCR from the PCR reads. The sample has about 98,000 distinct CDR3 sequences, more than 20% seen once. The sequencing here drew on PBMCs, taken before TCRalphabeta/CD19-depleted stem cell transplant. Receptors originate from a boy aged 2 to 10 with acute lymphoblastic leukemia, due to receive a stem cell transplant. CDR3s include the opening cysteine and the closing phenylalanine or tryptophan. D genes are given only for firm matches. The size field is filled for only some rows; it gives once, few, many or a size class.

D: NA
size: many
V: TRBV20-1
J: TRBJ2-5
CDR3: CSARVFAEGPETQYF
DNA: TGCAGTGCTAGAGTGTTCGCGGAGGGGCCAGAGACCCAGTACTTC

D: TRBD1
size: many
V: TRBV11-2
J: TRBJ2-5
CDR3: CASSLSTGGGETQYF
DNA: TGTGCCAGCAGCTTGAGCACAGGGGGCGGAGAGACCCAGTACTTC

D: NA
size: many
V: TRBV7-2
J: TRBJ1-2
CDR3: CASSFKAGAAGYTF
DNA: TGTGCCAGCAGCTTCAAAGCGGGCGCGGCGGGCTACACCTTC

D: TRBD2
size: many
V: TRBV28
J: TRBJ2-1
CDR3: CASSGTTSGSPYNEQFF
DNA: TGTGCCAGCAGTGGTACTACCAGCGGGAGCCCCTACAATGAGCAGTTCTTC

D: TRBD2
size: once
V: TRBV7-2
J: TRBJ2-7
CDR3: CARRTSGRYEQYF
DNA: TGTGCCAGACGGACTAGCGGGAGATACGAGCAGTACTTC

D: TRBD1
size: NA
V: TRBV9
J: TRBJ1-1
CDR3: CASSARDSKTEAFF
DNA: TGTGCCAGCAGCGCTCGGGACAGTAAGACTGAAGCTTTCTTT

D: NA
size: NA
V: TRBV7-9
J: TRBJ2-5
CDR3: CASQASGGGGETQYF
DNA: TGTGCCAGCCAAGCGTCAGGGGGAGGAGGAGAGACCCAGTACTTC

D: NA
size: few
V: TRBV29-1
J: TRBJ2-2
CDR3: CSVLRNGGQFF
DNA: TGCAGCGTTCTTAGGAACGGGGGTCAGTTTTTT

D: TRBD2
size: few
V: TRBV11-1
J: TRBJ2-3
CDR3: CASSTGLAEGTSTDTQYF
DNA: TGTGCCAGCAGCACGGGACTAGCGGAGGGGACTAGCACAGATACGCAGTATTTT

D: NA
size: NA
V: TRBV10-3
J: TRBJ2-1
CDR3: CAISNGGALYNEQFF
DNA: TGTGCCATCAGTAACGGAGGGGCTCTATACAATGAGCAGTTCTTC

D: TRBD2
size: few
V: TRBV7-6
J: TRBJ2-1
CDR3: CASSLATSGGPVEQFF
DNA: TGTGCCAGCAGCTTAGCGACTAGCGGAGGGCCAGTTGAGCAGTTCTTC

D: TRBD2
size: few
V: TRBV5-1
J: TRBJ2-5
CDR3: CASSLGLAGEGTQYF
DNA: TGCGCCAGCAGCCTCGGACTAGCGGGAGAGGGGACCCAGTACTTC

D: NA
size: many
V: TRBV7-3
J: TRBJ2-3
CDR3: CASSLTFRRIDTQYF
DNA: TGTGCCAGCAGCTTAACTTTCCGTCGTATTGATACGCAGTATTTT

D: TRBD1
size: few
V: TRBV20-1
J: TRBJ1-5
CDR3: CSARDNQGQLAQHF
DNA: TGCAGTGCTAGAGATAATCAGGGACAGCTGGCCCAGCATTTT

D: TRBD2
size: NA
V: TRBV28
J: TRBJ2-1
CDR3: CASSSDSGRGNEQFF
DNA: TGTGCCAGCAGTTCCGATAGCGGGAGAGGCAATGAGCAGTTCTTC

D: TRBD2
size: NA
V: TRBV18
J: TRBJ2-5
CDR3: CASSYGLAGVVETQYF
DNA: TGTGCCAGCTCCTACGGACTAGCGGGAGTGGTTGAGACCCAGTACTTC

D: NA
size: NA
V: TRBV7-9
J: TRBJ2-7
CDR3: CASSPKEGRIDEQYF
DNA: TGTGCCAGCAGTCCGAAGGAAGGGAGAATCGACGAGCAGTACTTC

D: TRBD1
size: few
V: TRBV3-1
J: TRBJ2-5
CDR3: CASSLRTGGGETQYF
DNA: TGTGCCAGCAGCCTGAGGACAGGGGGCGGAGAGACCCAGTACTTC

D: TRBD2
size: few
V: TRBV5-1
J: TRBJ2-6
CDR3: CASSLWASGGILSGANVLTF
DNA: TGCGCCAGCAGCTTGTGGGCTAGCGGAGGGATCCTCTCTGGGGCCAACGTCCTGACTTTC

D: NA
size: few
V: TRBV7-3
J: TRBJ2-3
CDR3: CASSSGTTGDTQYF
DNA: TGTGCCAGCAGCTCCGGAACTACCGGAGATACGCAGTATTTT

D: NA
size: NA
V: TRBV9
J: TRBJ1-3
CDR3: CASSVESARNTIYF
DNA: TGTGCCAGCAGCGTAGAGTCGGCAAGAAACACCATATATTTT

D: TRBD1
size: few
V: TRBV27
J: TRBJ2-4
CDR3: CASSSGQVVAKNIQYF
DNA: TGTGCCAGCAGTTCTGGACAGGTGGTAGCCAAAAACATTCAGTACTTC

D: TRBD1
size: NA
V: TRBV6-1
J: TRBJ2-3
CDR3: CASSPSGTGPPTDTQYF
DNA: TGTGCCAGCAGTCCGAGCGGGACAGGGCCTCCGACAGATACGCAGTATTTT

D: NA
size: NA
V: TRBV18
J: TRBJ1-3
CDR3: CASSPPGRGGNTIYF
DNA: TGTGCCAGCTCACCACCAGGGAGAGGTGGAAACACCATATATTTT

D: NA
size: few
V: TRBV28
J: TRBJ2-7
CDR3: CASTEGTYEQYF
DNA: TGTGCCAGTACCGAGGGAACCTACGAGCAGTACTTC

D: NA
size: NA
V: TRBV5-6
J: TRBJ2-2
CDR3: CASSLVDITGELFF
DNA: TGTGCCAGCAGCTTGGTAGACATCACCGGGGAGCTGTTTTTT

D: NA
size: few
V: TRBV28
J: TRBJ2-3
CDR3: CASSLFLVADVRTDTQYF
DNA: TGTGCCAGCAGTTTATTTCTGGTAGCGGATGTTAGGACAGATACGCAGTATTTT

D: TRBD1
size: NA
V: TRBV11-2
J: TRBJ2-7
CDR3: CASSPTRQGLSYEQYF
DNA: TGTGCCAGCAGCCCAACCCGACAGGGGCTATCCTACGAGCAGTACTTC

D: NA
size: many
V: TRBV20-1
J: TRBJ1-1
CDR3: CSATENTEAFF
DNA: TGCAGTGCTACGGAGAACACTGAAGCTTTCTTT

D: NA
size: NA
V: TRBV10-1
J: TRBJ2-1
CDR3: CASSDKAEGYNEQFF
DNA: TGCGCCAGCAGTGATAAAGCGGAGGGCTACAATGAGCAGTTCTTC

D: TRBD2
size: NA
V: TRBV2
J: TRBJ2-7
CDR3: CASSELAEGQYF
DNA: TGTGCCAGCAGTGAACTAGCGGAGGGGCAGTACTTC

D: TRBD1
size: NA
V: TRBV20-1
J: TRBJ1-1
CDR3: CSANRGWDTEAFF
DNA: TGCAGTGCAAACAGGGGATGGGACACTGAAGCTTTCTTT

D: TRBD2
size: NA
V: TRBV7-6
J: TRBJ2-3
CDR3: CASSPYPPGVSGSRTDTQYF
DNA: TGTGCCAGCAGCCCCTACCCGCCCGGGGTTAGCGGGAGTAGGACAGATACGCAGTATTTT

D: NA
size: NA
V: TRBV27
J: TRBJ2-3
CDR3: CASSFLGYPTDTQYF
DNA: TGTGCCAGCAGTTTCTTGGGCTACCCCACAGATACGCAGTATTTT

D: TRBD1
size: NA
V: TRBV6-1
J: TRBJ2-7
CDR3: CASRILGTVYEQYF
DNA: TGTGCCAGCAGGATTTTAGGGACAGTATACGAGCAGTACTTC

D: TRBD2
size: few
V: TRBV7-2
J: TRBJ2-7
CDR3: CASSYGTSGIYEQYF
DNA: TGTGCCAGCAGCTATGGGACTAGCGGGATCTACGAGCAGTACTTC

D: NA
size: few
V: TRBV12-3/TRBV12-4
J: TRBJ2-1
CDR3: CASTNRLEQFF
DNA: TGTGCCAGCACCAATCGTCTGGAGCAGTTCTTC

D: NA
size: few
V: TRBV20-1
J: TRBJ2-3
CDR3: CSARDWLRSSNTDTQYF
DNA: TGCAGTGCTAGAGATTGGTTGAGGTCAAGTAACACAGATACGCAGTATTTT

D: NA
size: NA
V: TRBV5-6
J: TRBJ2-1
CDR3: CASSLDMTRVFSNEQFF
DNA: TGTGCCAGCAGCTTGGATATGACTAGGGTCTTTTCTAATGAGCAGTTCTTC

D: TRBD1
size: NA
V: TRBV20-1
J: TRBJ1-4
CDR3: CSALGDRAATNEKLFF
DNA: TGCAGTGCCTTGGGGGACAGGGCAGCAACTAATGAAAAACTGTTTTTT

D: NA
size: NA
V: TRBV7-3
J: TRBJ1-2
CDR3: CASSLTGYTF
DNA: TGTGCCAGCAGCTTAACTGGCTACACCTTC

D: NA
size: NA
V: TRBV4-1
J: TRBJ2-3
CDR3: CASSPTIARDTQYF
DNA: TGCGCCAGCAGCCCGACGATTGCGCGAGATACGCAGTATTTT

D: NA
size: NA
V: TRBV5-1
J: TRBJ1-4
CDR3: CASTAGINEKLFF
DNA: TGCGCCAGCACAGCCGGCATTAATGAAAAACTGTTTTTT

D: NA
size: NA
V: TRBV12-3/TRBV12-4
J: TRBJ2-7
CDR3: CASGPGNHEQYF
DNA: TGTGCCAGCGGGCCAGGTAATCACGAGCAGTACTTC

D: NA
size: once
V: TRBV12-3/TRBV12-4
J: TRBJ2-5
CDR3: CASSFPRRQETQYF
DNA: TGTGCCAGCAGTTTCCCCCGGAGACAAGAGACCCAGTACTTC

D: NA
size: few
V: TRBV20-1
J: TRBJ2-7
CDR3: CSARLHEQYF
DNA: TGCAGTGCGAGACTCCACGAGCAGTACTTC

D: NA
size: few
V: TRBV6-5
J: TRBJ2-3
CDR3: CASSSSRTGTDTQYF
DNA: TGTGCCAGCAGTTCATCCCGTACAGGCACAGATACGCAGTATTTT

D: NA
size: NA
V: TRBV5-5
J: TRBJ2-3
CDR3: CASSNSGVSTDTQYF
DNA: TGTGCCAGCAGCAATAGCGGAGTAAGCACAGATACGCAGTATTTT

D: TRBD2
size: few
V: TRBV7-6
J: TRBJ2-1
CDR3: CASSLFEAGRTYNEQFF
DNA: TGTGCCAGCAGCTTATTCGAAGCGGGGAGGACGTACAATGAGCAGTTCTTC

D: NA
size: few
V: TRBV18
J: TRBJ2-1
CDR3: CASSPPMGEQFF
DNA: TGTGCCAGCTCACCACCGATGGGTGAGCAGTTCTTC

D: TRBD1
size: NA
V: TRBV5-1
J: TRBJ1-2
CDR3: CASRGQGVLYGYTF
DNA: TGCGCCAGCCGAGGACAGGGGGTCCTATATGGCTACACCTTC

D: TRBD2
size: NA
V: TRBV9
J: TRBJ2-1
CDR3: CASSSEGLTYNEQFF
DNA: TGTGCCAGCAGTTCGGAGGGACTAACATACAATGAGCAGTTCTTC

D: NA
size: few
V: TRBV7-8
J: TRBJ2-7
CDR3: CASSSRGSSYEQYF
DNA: TGTGCCAGCAGCTCGAGGGGCAGTTCCTACGAGCAGTACTTC